Listed below are T cell receptor beta chains from one sample, sequenced in a study of blood T cell repertoires in COVID-19. The assay was immunoSEQ multiplex PCR, and TCRdb's table has in-frame clones only and misses some. The data show approximately 210,000 clones, more than 75% seen once. The material sequenced was PBMCs or T cells enriched from blood (not recorded which). The receptors were sampled from a man in his thirties or forties with acute COVID-19. Both conserved end residues are part of each CDR3. The order of the fields is clone size, V gene, J gene, D gene, CDR3 DNA, CDR3 protein. The D gene is left open where the match is weak. Clone size is given for some rows only: seen once, a few or many times, or a class if the clone is expanded.

NA	TRBV28	TRBJ1-1	NA	TGTGCCAGCAGTCCGACAGCCGGGCGGACTGAAGCTTTCTTT	CASSPTAGRTEAFF
NA	TRBV9	TRBJ1-1	TRBD1	TGTGCCAGCAGCGTAACCGGGGTACAGGGGGAGAGAGCTTTCTTT	CASSVTGVQGERAFF
NA	TRBV24-1	TRBJ1-2	NA	TGTGCCACCAGTTCACTAGGAGGGGCTGATGGCTACACCTTC	CATSSLGGADGYTF
few	TRBV6-5	TRBJ1-4	TRBD1	TGTGCCAGCAGAGCTACAGGGGGCAGGGACGAAAAACTGTTTTTT	CASRATGGRDEKLFF
NA	TRBV27	TRBJ1-6	TRBD1	TGTGCCAGCAGGCAGCGGACAGGGGGCCTTAATTCACCCCTCCACTTT	CASRQRTGGLNSPLHF
NA	TRBV30	TRBJ1-6	NA	TGTGCCTGGGGACGGGATAATTCACCCCTCCACTTT	CAWGRDNSPLHF
many	TRBV10-1	TRBJ1-1	TRBD1	TGCGCCAGCAGTAGGGACAGCGTTAACACTGAAGCTTTCTTT	CASSRDSVNTEAFF
NA	TRBV2	TRBJ1-5	NA	TGTGCCAGCAGTAAACAGGTCCCCGGGGGACAGCCCCAGCATTTT	CASSKQVPGGQPQHF
few	TRBV12-5	TRBJ2-1	NA	TGTGCTAGTGGACTCTTTGCTGGCTCCTACAATGAGCAGTTCTTC	CASGLFAGSYNEQFF
NA	TRBV3-1/TRBV3-2	TRBJ2-3	NA	TGTGCCAGCAGCCATATTTCGGATACGCAGTATTTT	CASSHISDTQYF
once	TRBV25-1	TRBJ1-2	NA	TGTGCCAGCAGTGCACCCACGGGAGCTAACTATGGCTACACCTTC	CASSAPTGANYGYTF
NA	TRBV3-1/TRBV3-2	TRBJ2-3	TRBD2	TGTGCCAGCAGCCATTTTAGCGGGGGAGTCGGAGATACGCAGTATTTT	CASSHFSGGVGDTQYF
NA	TRBV5-1	TRBJ1-1	TRBD1	TGCGCCAGCAGCATTGGGACAGACACTGAAGCTTTCTTT	CASSIGTDTEAFF
many	TRBV7-9	TRBJ2-3	NA	TGTGCCAGCACCCTCGGCGGGGGCAGCACAGATACGCAGTATTTT	CASTLGGGSTDTQYF
NA	TRBV6-1	TRBJ2-3	NA	TGTGCCAGCAGTGAACCTCCTATGGGGCAGTCACACACAGATACGCAGTATTTT	CASSEPPMGQSHTDTQYF
NA	TRBV10-3	TRBJ2-2	TRBD1	TGTGCCATAAATCCGGGACAGGGGGTCACCGGGGAGCTGTTTTTT	CAINPGQGVTGELFF
NA	TRBV6-1	TRBJ2-2	TRBD2	TGTGCCAGCAGTGAGTTAGCGGGGGCCGGGGAGCTGTTTTTT	CASSELAGAGELFF
NA	TRBV19	TRBJ1-2	NA	TGTGCCAGTAGTATTCCAGGGACGACTAGGGGTGGCTACACCTTC	CASSIPGTTRGGYTF
few	TRBV4-1	TRBJ1-2	NA	TGCGCCAGCAGCCATGACAGGGGCTACACCTTC	CASSHDRGYTF
NA	TRBV10-1	TRBJ1-1	TRBD1	TGCGCCAGCAGTGGACAGGGGTACACTGAAGCTTTCTTT	CASSGQGYTEAFF
NA	TRBV6-5	TRBJ2-7	NA	TGTGCCAGCATAGGTGACATTCTTACCTACGAGCAGTACTTC	CASIGDILTYEQYF
NA	TRBV5-1	TRBJ1-1	NA	TGCGCCAGCAGCCCAAACAGGGTTGACGGGAACACTGAAGCTTTCTTT	CASSPNRVDGNTEAFF
once	TRBV28	TRBJ1-2	NA	TGTGCCAGCACTCCGAACGCGGCCATGGGCTACACCTTC	CASTPNAAMGYTF
NA	TRBV5-1	TRBJ1-5	TRBD1	TGCGCCAGCAGCTTGGAGGGACAGGGTTCTCAGCCCCAGCATTTT	CASSLEGQGSQPQHF
NA	TRBV29-1	TRBJ1-2	NA	TGCAGCGTTGAGGTCGACAGCCGCTATGGCTACACCTTC	CSVEVDSRYGYTF
NA	TRBV5-1	TRBJ2-3	TRBD1	TGCGCCAGCAGCTTGGTGACAGGGAGAGGCCCAGATACGCAGTATTTT	CASSLVTGRGPDTQYF
NA	TRBV15	TRBJ2-1	NA	TGTGCCACCAGCGGGGGGACCCGCTCCGATGAGCAGTTCTTC	CATSGGTRSDEQFF
NA	TRBV10-1	TRBJ2-5	TRBD2	TGCGCCAGCAGTTCCGGACTAGCGGCCATAGGAGGAGAGACCCAGTACTTC	CASSSGLAAIGGETQYF
NA	TRBV5-1	TRBJ2-7	TRBD1	TGCGCCAGCAGCTTGAGGACAGGTCCCTACGAGCAGTACTTC	CASSLRTGPYEQYF
NA	TRBV9	TRBJ2-7	TRBD1	TGTGCCAGCAGCGGGGGGGACAGGGGAGGATCCGAGCAGTACTTC	CASSGGDRGGSEQYF
NA	TRBV7-2	TRBJ1-2	TRBD1	TGTGCCAGCAGCTGGACAGGGGGCAACTATGGCTACACCTTC	CASSWTGGNYGYTF
NA	TRBV7-2	TRBJ2-7	NA	TGTGCCAGCACCCCTAGAATCCTAGGCGCCGTCTCCTACGAGCAGTACTTC	CASTPRILGAVSYEQYF
once	TRBV6-5	TRBJ1-3	NA	TGTGCCAGCAGGGGGGAGGGGACTGGAAACACCATATATTTT	CASRGEGTGNTIYF
many	TRBV21-1	TRBJ1-1	NA	TGTGCCAGCAGCAAAGGTAATCCAGGAAACAACACTGAAGCTTTCTTT	CASSKGNPGNNTEAFF
NA	TRBV27	TRBJ1-5	NA	TGTGCCAGCGGACAAAATCAGCCCCAGCATTTT	CASGQNQPQHF
few	TRBV5-4	TRBJ2-7	TRBD1	TGTGCCAGCAGCTTGGGCGGAGACAGGGCCTACGAGCAGTACTTC	CASSLGGDRAYEQYF
once	TRBV15	TRBJ2-5	TRBD2	TGTGCCACCAGCAGAGGAGGGCGGGAGGGAGAGACCCAGTACTTC	CATSRGGREGETQYF
NA	TRBV19	TRBJ1-2	NA	TGTGCCAGTAGTATCGTAGGGGCAGACCGGGTCGGCTACACCTTC	CASSIVGADRVGYTF
NA	TRBV12-3/TRBV12-4	TRBJ2-3	NA	TGTGCCAGCGCACAGGGGGGGGGTACGCAGTATTTT	CASAQGGGTQYF
few	TRBV28	TRBJ2-5	TRBD1	TGTGCCAGCAGCTTTAGACAGGGGAACCAAGAGACCCAGTACTTC	CASSFRQGNQETQYF
NA	TRBV6-5	TRBJ1-4	NA	TGTGCCAGCAGTCCCCTGGGTGGGAGGGAAAAACTGTTTTTT	CASSPLGGREKLFF
NA	TRBV2	TRBJ2-7	TRBD1	TGTGCCAGCAGTGTCGGTGACAGGGGTCACGAGCAGTACTTC	CASSVGDRGHEQYF
NA	TRBV7-9	TRBJ2-6	NA	TGTGCCAGCAGCTTAAGGGGTTCCCTAGGTGGGGCCAACGTCCTGACTTTC	CASSLRGSLGGANVLTF
NA	TRBV5-6	TRBJ1-6	NA	TGTGCCAGCAGCTTGTTCGATAATTCACCCCTCCACTTT	CASSLFDNSPLHF
NA	TRBV6-5	TRBJ1-2	NA	TGTGCCAGCAGCCCCACTAACTATGGCTACACCTTC	CASSPTNYGYTF
NA	TRBV27	TRBJ1-2	NA	TGTGCCAGCAGTCCAGGATATGGCTACACCTTC	CASSPGYGYTF
many	TRBV7-2	TRBJ2-7	TRBD2	TGTGCCAGCAGCCGTATAGCGGGGGCCTACGAGCAGTACTTC	CASSRIAGAYEQYF
NA	TRBV11-1	TRBJ2-7	NA	TGTGCCAGCACCCTTAGTGTCGGGTTCGAGCAGTACTTC	CASTLSVGFEQYF
NA	TRBV13	TRBJ1-2	NA	TGTGCCAGCAGCTCTCGGACAGATTATGGCTACACCTTC	CASSSRTDYGYTF
few	TRBV10-1	TRBJ2-3	NA	TGCGCCAGCAGCACGGGGGAGACGCAGTATTTT	CASSTGETQYF
NA	TRBV11-1	TRBJ2-5	NA	TGTGCCCCTTGGGGTAGCGGTGAAGAGACCCAGTACTTC	CAPWGSGEETQYF
NA	TRBV5-1	TRBJ2-5	NA	TGCGCCAGCAGGCCCGGAGGAGGAGAGACCCAGTACTTC	CASRPGGGETQYF
once	TRBV7-3	TRBJ1-2	TRBD1	TGTGCCAGCAGCTTAATCGCCGACGGAACAGGGGTTGGTTATGGCTACACCTTC	CASSLIADGTGVGYGYTF
NA	TRBV9	TRBJ2-1	TRBD2	TGTGCCAGCAGCCGGACTAGCGGGGGCCATAATGAGCAGTTCTTC	CASSRTSGGHNEQFF
few	TRBV19	TRBJ1-2	NA	TGTGCCAGTAGCTCCGGTCGGGGTGGCTACACCTTC	CASSSGRGGYTF